Each of the 5 T cell receptor beta chains below was sequenced from the same sample in a study of OX40 agonist ivuxolimab in advanced cancers. Profiling relied on immunoSEQ multiplex PCR, and the TCRdb table lists in-frame clones only, not all of them. Among some 70,000 clones, roughly four fifths were seen once, and the ten largest hold 2% to 2.5%. Material: CD4+ or CD8+ T cells sorted from blood, obtained in a trial of the OX40 agonist ivuxolimab. The receptor set was obtained from an adult with an advanced solid tumor such as melanoma, head and neck, liver or kidney cancer.

A few counts support this clone. The chain carries TRBV19 and TRBJ2-7; D unresolved. The CDR3 sequence is 11 residues long. The germline gives CDR1 LNHDA, CDR2 SQIVND (reference sequence). Trimming pared 4 bases from V and 2 bases from J, leaving 3 bases between. Here the CDR3 DNA reads TGTGCCAGTAGTACCCCCTACGAGCAGTACTTC. Protein sequence: CASSTPYEQYF.

Here the CDR3 DNA reads TGCGCCAGCAGCTTGTTAACCAGCGGGAGTGAAGAGACCCAGTACTTC. Translating gives CASSLLTSGSEETQYF. The chain recombines TRBV5-1 with TRBJ2-5; 8 nucleotides agree with TRBD2. The CDR3 is 16 residues long. V gave up 1 base and J gave up 3 bases; unmatched junction bases: 8. CDR1 is SGHRS and CDR2 is YFSETQ in the germline V gene.

The chain combines TRBV2 with TRBJ2-5, with TRBD2 matching over 9 bases. The CDR3 is 15 amino acids. Germline V gene sequence: CDR1 SNHLY, CDR2 FYNNEI. V shed 7 bases and J 1 base; nucleotides not matched to a gene: 7. The CDR3 sequence: CASMLASGVQETQYF. Written as DNA, the CDR3 is TGTGCCAGCATGTTGGCTAGCGGGGTCCAAGAGACCCAGTACTTC.

This sequence joins TRBV12-5 and TRBJ1-1; D uncertain. Per germline, CDR1 LGHNT and CDR2 FRNRAP. This CDR3 has 13 amino acids. V dropped 0 bases and J dropped 4 bases, with 6 bases sitting between them. The CDR3: CASGLVPGTEAFF. The CDR3, as DNA: TGTGCTAGTGGTTTGGTACCAGGCACTGAAGCTTTCTTT.

V is TRBV2 and J is TRBJ2-3; D remains ambiguous. CDR1 and CDR2 from the germline V gene are SNHLY and FYNNEI. This CDR3 has 12 residues. V lost 2 bases to trimming and J lost 3 bases, with 3 bases between them. CDR3: CASSEQTDTQYF. The CDR3 DNA sequence: TGTGCCAGCAGTGAACAAACAGATACGCAGTATTTT.